The 18 T cell receptor beta chains reported below all come from one sample, sequenced in a study of blood T cell repertoires in COVID-19. TCRdb keeps only in-frame clones here, not all; method: immunoSEQ multiplex PCR. The sample consists of around 210,000 clones, over 75% of them appearing once. Specimen: peripheral blood. The receptors originated from a man between 50 and 59 years old with COVID-19, enrolled during active disease.

The V call is TRBV19, the J call TRBJ2-7; D is uncertain. V lost 3 bases to trimming and J lost 4 bases, with 16 bases between them. The CDR3 spans 15 residues. The germline V gene has CDR1 LNHDA and CDR2 SQIVND (reference sequence). In DNA, the CDR3 is TGTGCCAGTAGTATGTACCCCTCCACAAGATACGAGCAGTACTTC. It codes for CASSMYPSTRYEQYF.

This sequence joins TRBV7-9 and TRBJ1-5; D may be TRBD1 (6 bases). Trimming cost V 5 bases and J 3 bases, with 11 bases left between them. The CDR3 is 14 residues long. CDR1 is SEHNR and CDR2 is FQNEAQ in the germline V gene (reference sequence). This CDR3 is CASSAGQFNQPQHF. The DNA of the CDR3 is TGTGCCAGCAGCGCCGGACAGTTCAATCAGCCCCAGCATTTT.

This rearrangement joins TRBV14 to TRBJ2-1, with D maybe TRBD1 (6 bases). The CDR3 runs to 17 residues. V gave up 4 bases and J gave up 6 bases, with 22 bases separating them. The germline V gene encodes CDR1 SGHDN and CDR2 FVKESK. For the CDR3, the DNA is TGTGCCAGCAGCCGCTACTCCGGGACAAACCGGATCAATGAGCAGTTCTTC. Translating it yields CASSRYSGTNRINEQFF.

The chain combines TRBV27 with TRBJ2-7; D is perhaps TRBD1 (5 bases). V was pared by 5 bases and J by 2 bases, with 13 bases between. CDR1 and CDR2 (germline): MNHEY, SMNVEV (reference sequence). The CDR3 spans 14 residues. CDR3 loop: CASSLRAGPYEQYF. The CDR3 DNA sequence: TGTGCCAGCAGTCTTCGTGCAGGGCCCTACGAGCAGTACTTC.

This rearrangement joins TRBV10-3 to TRBJ1-4; 7 nucleotides align to TRBD1. The CDR3 runs 13 residues. The germline V gene has CDR1 ENHRY and CDR2 SYGVKD. V shed 6 bases, J shed 2 bases, and the junction held 0 bases outside the gene matches. CDR3 sequence (DNA): TGTGCCATCAGGACAGGGACTAATGAAAAACTGTTTTTT. As protein: CAIRTGTNEKLFF.

This clone was seen only a few times. The chain employs TRBV3-1 (or the pseudogene TRBV3-2) and TRBJ2-7; 13 positions agree with TRBD2. Germline-derived CDR1 and CDR2 are LGHDT and YNNKEL (reference sequence). The CDR3 length is 15 residues. V lost 1 base and J lost 5; bases outside the gene matches: 2. CDR3 amino acids: CASSQGTSGSNEQYF. The DNA of the CDR3 is TGTGCCAGCAGCCAAGGGACTAGCGGGAGTAACGAGCAGTACTTC.

This chain connects TRBV27 to TRBJ2-1, with 9 bases identical to TRBD2. The V and J ends lost 5 bases and 13 bases, in that order; junction bases with no gene match: 9. This CDR3 is 13 amino acids long. Germline V lookup: CDR1 MNHEY, CDR2 SMNVEV (reference sequence). CDR3 residues: CASSEVGGRAQFF. CDR3 coding DNA: TGTGCCAGCAGTGAGGTGGGCGGGAGGGCACAGTTCTTC.

V and J are TRBV5-8 and TRBJ2-2; D remains ambiguous. Per germline, CDR1 SGHTS and CDR2 YDEGEE. There are 12 residues in the CDR3. V lost 2 bases and J 6 bases, leaving 5 bases between the germline ends. CDR3 sequence reads: CASSLISGELFF. CDR3 nucleotide sequence: TGTGCCAGCAGCTTAATCTCCGGGGAGCTGTTTTTT.

The genes are TRBV3-1 (or the pseudogene TRBV3-2) and TRBJ2-7, with D possibly matching TRBD2 (7 bases). CDR3 size: 14 residues. The germline V gene encodes CDR1 LGHDT and CDR2 YNNKEL (reference sequence). V lost 4 bases, J lost 6 bases, and 16 bases lay in between. The CDR3 region has the DNA TGTGCCAGCAGCCCCGGGAGCGCGGGGGCCGAGCAGTACTTC. This gives the protein CASSPGSAGAEQYF.

This chain joins TRBV6-5 and TRBJ2-7; perhaps TRBD1 as D (7 bases). This CDR3 region has 15 residues. V was pared by 6 bases and J by 4 bases, with 19 bases between. CDR1 MNHEY and CDR2 SVGAGI come from the germline V gene. The CDR3 DNA follows: TGTGCCAGCAGACCTAGAGGGGGCGCGGGATACGAGCAGTACTTC. Translated: CASRPRGGAGYEQYF.

Points on this clone: The sample contains more than one DNA sequence encoding this CDR3. The chain employs TRBV7-9 and TRBJ2-5; D remains unclear. The CDR3 has 13 residues. CDR1 SEHNR and CDR2 FQNEAQ come from the germline V gene (reference sequence). V shed 0 bases and J shed 5 bases, with 7 bases lying between them. CDR3 region: CASSLASGETQYF. CDR3 DNA: TGTGCCAGCAGCTTAGCTAGTGGTGAGACCCAGTACTTC.

This clone was counted a single time. The V and J genes are TRBV6-6 and TRBJ1-3; D is possibly TRBD1 (5 bases). V dropped 5 bases and J dropped 4 bases, with 15 bases sitting between them. Germline loops: CDR1 MNHNY, CDR2 SVGAGI (reference sequence). The CDR3 extends over 15 amino acids. CDR3 residues: CASSRGAGQGNTIYF. CDR3 bases: TGTGCCAGCAGTAGGGGAGCGGGGCAGGGAAACACCATATATTTT.

This clone was seen only a few times. CDR3 residues: CASSPPGDRRYSNQPQHF. CDR3 coding DNA: TGTGCCAGCTCACCACCTGGGGACAGAAGATATAGCAATCAGCCCCAGCATTTT. The V call is TRBV18, the J call TRBJ1-5, with 7 positions matching TRBD1. After removal of 0 bases from V and 0 bases from J, the junction contained 8 bases not matched to a gene. The CDR3 is 18 residues long. Germline V gene data show CDR1 as KGHSH and CDR2 as LQKENI.

This clone was counted a few times. The chain recombines TRBV5-4 with TRBJ1-1; tentative D call: TRBD1 (5 bases). Deletions cut 3 bases from V and 5 bases from J, with 11 bases between. Germline values: CDR1 SGHNT, CDR2 YYREEE (reference sequence). The CDR3 covers 13 residues. The CDR3 is CASSSPGNTEAFF. CDR3 bases: TGTGCCAGCAGCTCTCCAGGGAATACTGAAGCTTTCTTT.

This clone was seen at least ten times. The gene calls are TRBV6-6 and TRBJ2-7; 7 positions match TRBD1. With 1 base clipped from V and 4 bases from J, the junction kept 10 bases outside the gene matches. CDR3 length equals 16 residues. Per germline, CDR1 MNHNY and CDR2 SVGAGI (reference sequence). In nucleotides, the CDR3 is TGTGCCAGCAGTTACTTACGGCAGGGGGTAAAGTACGAGCAGTACTTC. It is translated as CASSYLRQGVKYEQYF.

The chain joins TRBV3-1 (or the pseudogene TRBV3-2) to TRBJ1-1, with 9 bases identical to TRBD1. Trimming at V came to 1 base and at J to 4 bases, leaving 7 bases not matched to a gene. This CDR3 has 16 amino acids. Per the germline V gene, CDR1 is LGHDT and CDR2 is YNNKEL (reference sequence). DNA of the CDR3: TGTGCCAGCAGCCAAGGGACAGGGGATTTTGGCACTGAAGCTTTCTTT. Amino acids: CASSQGTGDFGTEAFF.

The rearrangement joins TRBV4-1 to TRBJ2-7; D unresolved. Germline V gives CDR1 MGHRA, CDR2 YSYEKL. The CDR3 contains 15 residues. Trimming stripped 4 bases from V and 2 bases from J, with 15 bases between. CDR3 loop: CASSPTEWSTYEQYF. CDR3 in DNA: TGCGCCAGCAGCCCTACCGAGTGGAGCACCTACGAGCAGTACTTC.

V and J are TRBV5-1 and TRBJ2-5; weak D call: TRBD1 (6 bases). Germline V gene lookup returns CDR1 SGHRS and CDR2 YFSETQ. V was pared by 4 bases and J by 1 base, with 14 bases between. The CDR3 totals 15 residues. The CDR3 nucleotides are TGCGCCAGCAGCAGACTACTGGGGGCCCAAGAGACCCAGTACTTC. Translated: CASSRLLGAQETQYF.